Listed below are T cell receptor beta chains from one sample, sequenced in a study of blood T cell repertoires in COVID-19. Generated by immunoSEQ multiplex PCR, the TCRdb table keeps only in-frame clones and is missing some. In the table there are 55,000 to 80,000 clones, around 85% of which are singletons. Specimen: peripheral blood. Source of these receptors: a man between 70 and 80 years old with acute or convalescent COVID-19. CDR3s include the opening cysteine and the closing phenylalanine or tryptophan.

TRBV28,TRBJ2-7,CASSLGGSYSYEQYF
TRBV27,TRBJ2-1,CASSTTSGRAWNEQFF
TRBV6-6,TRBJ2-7,CACTEGSQGAYEQYF
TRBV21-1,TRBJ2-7,CASSNVTSGGRPYEQYF
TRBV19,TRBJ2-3,CASSISGVDTQYF
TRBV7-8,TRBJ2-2,CASSPSTGPGELFF
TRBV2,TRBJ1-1,CASSFYPGGIGAFF
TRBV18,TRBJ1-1,CASSPGQGTEAFF
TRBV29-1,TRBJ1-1,CSVDRGDTEAFF
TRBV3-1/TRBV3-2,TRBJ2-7,CASSLDSAYEQYF
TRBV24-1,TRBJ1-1,CATSDPGTGYRTFF
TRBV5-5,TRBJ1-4,CASSDSTGMGEKLFF
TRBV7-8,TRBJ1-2,CASSLSSLNYGYTF
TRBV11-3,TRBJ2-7,CASSRDSEGEQYF
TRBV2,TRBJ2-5,CASSARTSGNSYF
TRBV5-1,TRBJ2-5,CASNFDTTGGGETQYF
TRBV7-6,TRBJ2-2,CASSLVHGELFF
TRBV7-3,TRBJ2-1,CASSGEASGRPEQFF
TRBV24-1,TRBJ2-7,CATSSGYDYEQYF
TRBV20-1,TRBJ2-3,CSALRLDTQYF
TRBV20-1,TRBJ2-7,CSASSGGGPNEQYF
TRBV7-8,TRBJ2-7,CASSLGLARTGLYEQYF
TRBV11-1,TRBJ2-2,CASSGSGWDTGELFF
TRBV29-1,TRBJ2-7,CSVSVAGGGGSEQYF
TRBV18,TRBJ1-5,CASSAAGGDQPQHF
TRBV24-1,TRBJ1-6,CATSESGYNSPLHF
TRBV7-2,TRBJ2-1,CASSLIPGLAGSYNEQFF
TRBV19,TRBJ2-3,CASRPEVQDTQYF
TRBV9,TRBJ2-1,CASSVVGSGRAGVRGEQFF
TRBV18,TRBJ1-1,CASSSDRGVTEAFF
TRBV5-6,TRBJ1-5,CASSLKGHNQPQHF
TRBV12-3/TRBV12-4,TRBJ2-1,CASSPGLNEQFF
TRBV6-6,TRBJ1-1,CASSYVRQGEAFF
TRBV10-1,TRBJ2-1,CASTHGGPWGHNEQFF
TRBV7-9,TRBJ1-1,CASSPDRGEAFF
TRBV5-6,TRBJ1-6,CASSLTDRENSPLHF
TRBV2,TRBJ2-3,CASSVHVAGGSGDTQYF
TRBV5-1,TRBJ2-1,CASSREAAYNEQFF
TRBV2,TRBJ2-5,CASTKGLAVGGETQYF
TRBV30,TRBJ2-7,CAWRSSGAHYEQYF
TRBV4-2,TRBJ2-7,CASSQDPGLAGNEQYF
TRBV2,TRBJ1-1,CASSEGRDRVEAFF
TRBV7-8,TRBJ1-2,CASSPGASYGYTF
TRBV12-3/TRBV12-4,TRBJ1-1,CASSRVNTEAFF
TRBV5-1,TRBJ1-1,CASSLGGNTEAFF
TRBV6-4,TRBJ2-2,CASSESGANTGELFF
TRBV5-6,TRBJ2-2,CASSLEFGEHTGELFF
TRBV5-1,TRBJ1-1,CASSGTGGSHTEAFF
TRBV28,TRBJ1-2,CASTQAFYGYTF
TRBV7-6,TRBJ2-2,CASSPNTVITGELFF
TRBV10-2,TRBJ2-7,CASSLLGDSNNYEQYF
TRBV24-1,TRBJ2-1,CATSDARGDYNEQFF
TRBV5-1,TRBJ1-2,CASSLVDSGPDYGYTF
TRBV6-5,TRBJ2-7,CASSTPTSYEQYF
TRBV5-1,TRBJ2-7,CASRPNEGLVYEQYF